Listed here are 23 T cell receptor beta chains from one sample, sequenced in a study of identical twins. TCRdb itself ran the 5' RACE reads through MiXCR, one entry per CDR3 protein. There are hundreds of thousands of distinct CDR3 sequences in the sample; over 11% occur only once, and around 8.3% lies in the top ten. Material: memory (CD45RO+) T cells sorted from blood. The receptors were gathered from a young woman in good health.

The table lists this clonotype with a count of one. The chain uses TRBV2 and TRBJ2-7, with TRBD1 matching 10 bases. CDR1 is SNHLY and CDR2 is FYNNEI in the germline V gene. V lost 7 bases, J lost 4 bases, and 10 bases stayed unmatched. The CDR3 is made up of 15 amino acids. The CDR3 protein is CASTQYGDRGYEQYF. The CDR3 region has the DNA TGTGCCAGCACGCAGTACGGGGACAGGGGTTACGAGCAGTACTTC.

The chain combines TRBV19 with TRBJ2-7; 9 bases line up with TRBD1. Germline assignment: CDR1 LNHDA and CDR2 SQIVND (reference sequence). Trimming took 4 bases from V and 0 from J; bases not matched to a gene: 4. This CDR3 has 15 residues. The CDR3 sequence: CASSKGQGSSYEQYF. In nucleotides, the CDR3 is TGTGCCAGTAGTAAAGGACAGGGGTCCTCCTACGAGCAGTACTTC.

The table lists this clonotype with a few counts. The chain links TRBV7-8 to TRBJ1-6; D is perhaps TRBD1 (6 bases). V was clipped by 4 bases and J by 8 bases, with 15 bases between them. CDR3 size: 15 residues. Germline CDR1 reads SGHVS; CDR2 reads FQNEAQ. The CDR3 protein is CASSSRQDFHSPLHF. The DNA of the CDR3 is TGTGCCAGCAGCTCCCGACAGGACTTTCATTCACCCCTCCACTTT.

This clonotype appeared a few times. The chain links TRBV3-1 to TRBJ2-1, with 13 bases matching TRBD2. The CDR3 consists of 16 residues. Germline V gene lookup returns CDR1 LGHDT and CDR2 YNNKEL (reference sequence). The V segment lost 2 bases and the J segment 7 bases; nucleotides outside the gene matches: 5. The CDR3 is CASSQSTSGRVNEQFF. In DNA form, the CDR3 reads TGTGCCAGCAGCCAATCCACTAGCGGGAGGGTAAATGAGCAGTTCTTC.

This clonotype showed up just a few times. The V gene is TRBV6-2 or TRBV6-3, the J gene TRBJ2-2; 8 bases line up with TRBD1. The CDR3 is made up of 13 amino acids. Germline V CDR1 and CDR2: MNHEY, SVGEGT. J gave up 4 bases and V 10 bases, and 5 bases lay outside the gene matches. DNA of the CDR3: TGTGCCACCAAACAGGGGGGCACCGGGGAGCTGTTTTTT. It translates to CATKQGGTGELFF.

The J gene is TRBJ2-3, the V gene TRBV20-1; perhaps TRBD2 as D (6 bases). CDR1 is DFQATT, CDR2 SNEGSKA, per germline (reference sequence). V was trimmed by 6 bases and J by 2 bases, leaving 12 bases between them. The CDR3 has 13 amino acids. The CDR3 nucleotides are TGCAGTGCCGTCGGGGGACCCACAGATACGCAGTATTTT. Translating gives CSAVGGPTDTQYF.

V gene TRBV7-8 combines with J gene TRBJ2-7, with D possibly being TRBD2 (6 bases). The CDR3 contains 14 residues. In germline, CDR1 is SGHVS, CDR2 FQNEAQ. Trimming took 4 bases from V and 2 from J, leaving 12 bases between them. The CDR3 region is CASSSRTNTYEQYF. As DNA, the CDR3 is TGTGCCAGCAGCTCCCGGACTAATACCTACGAGCAGTACTTC.

The rearrangement links TRBV6-1 to TRBJ2-5; D is unresolved. The length of the CDR3 is 13 residues. Germline V gene sequence: CDR1 MNHNS, CDR2 SASEGT. With 7 bases removed from V and 1 base from J, the gap between germline ends came to 10 bases. As DNA, the CDR3 is TGTGCCAGCACCAGTGTGTCCCAAGAGACCCAGTACTTC. Amino acid sequence: CASTSVSQETQYF.

This clonotype was counted between two and nine times. This chain links TRBV10-3 with TRBJ1-1; D may be TRBD1 (6 bases). The germline gives CDR1 ENHRY, CDR2 SYGVKD. The CDR3 has 15 residues. V was trimmed by 10 bases and J by 3 bases, leaving 21 bases between them. CDR3 amino acids: CATQGRGGWDTEAFF. In nucleotides, the CDR3 is TGTGCCACACAGGGACGGGGCGGTTGGGACACTGAAGCTTTCTTT.

This clonotype was counted between two and nine times. The chain links TRBV7-6 to TRBJ2-2, with TRBD2 identical over 10 bases. Trimming cost V 2 bases and J 4 bases; bases outside gene matches: 1. From germline, CDR1 is SGHVS and CDR2 FNYEAQ. There are 15 residues in the CDR3. As DNA, the CDR3 is TGTGCCAGCAGCTTATCTAGCGGGAGCACCGGGGAGCTGTTTTTT. Its translation is CASSLSSGSTGELFF.

This clonotype was recorded many times. The V gene is TRBV29-1, the J gene TRBJ2-3; D perhaps matches TRBD2 (5 bases). This CDR3 is 12 amino acids long. Germline values: CDR1 SQVTM, CDR2 ANQGSEA. V gave up 1 base and J gave up 5 bases, with 7 bases separating them. CDR3 nucleotides: TGCAGCGTTGAAGCGGGAAGAGATACGCAGTATTTT. This sequence encodes CSVEAGRDTQYF.

The CDR3 bases are TGCAGTGCCGGACCTAGGGGAAAGACCTACAATGAGCAGTTCTTC. Protein product: CSAGPRGKTYNEQFF. J is TRBJ2-1 and V is TRBV20-1; D perhaps matches TRBD1 (5 bases). From germline, CDR1 is DFQATT and CDR2 SNEGSKA (reference sequence). Trimming removed 6 bases from V and 2 bases from J, with 17 bases in between. The length of the CDR3 is 15 residues.

This clonotype was counted between two and nine times. This chain connects TRBV7-2 to TRBJ2-3; 7 bases match TRBD1. The CDR3 spans 16 residues. Germline CDR1 and CDR2: SGHTA and FQGNSA. V lost 2 bases to trimming and J lost 1 base; unmatched junction nucleotides: 6. Here the CDR3 DNA reads TGTGCCAGCAGCTTAAAGGGACAGAGTCGCACAGATACGCAGTATTTT. Its translation is CASSLKGQSRTDTQYF.

V and J are TRBV7-2 and TRBJ1-6; a possible D gene is TRBD1 (5 bases). Germline-derived CDR1 and CDR2 are SGHTA and FQGNSA. Trimming took 1 base from V and 7 from J, leaving 14 bases between them. This CDR3 region has 16 residues. CDR3 loop: CASSLDSGRVNSPLHF. DNA of the CDR3: TGTGCCAGCAGCTTAGACTCGGGCAGGGTGAATTCACCCCTCCACTTT.

This clonotype came up a few times. J is TRBJ2-3 and V is TRBV28; D not resolved. This CDR3 has 11 amino acids. Trimming cost V 6 bases and J 5 bases, with 6 bases left between them. Germline CDR1 and CDR2: MDHEN and SYDVKM. The CDR3 region is CASRDRDTQYF. The CDR3 nucleotides read TGTGCCAGCAGAGATAGAGATACGCAGTATTTT. Variable domain in full (rest from reference TRBV28 and TRBJ2-3): DVKVTQSSRYLVKRTGEKVFLECVQDMDHENMFWYRQDPGLGLRLIYFSYDVKMKEKGDIPEGYSVSREKKERFSLILESASTNQTSMYLCASRDRDTQYFGPGTRLTVL.

In this sample, this clonotype turned up many times. The J gene is TRBJ2-1, the V gene TRBV20-1; TRBD2 aligns across 9 bases. This CDR3 has 14 amino acids. J was trimmed by 8 bases and V by 2 bases; bases with no gene match: 7. Germline CDR1 and CDR2: DFQATT and SNEGSKA (reference sequence). The CDR3, as DNA: TGCAGTGCTAGATTAGGTAGCGGGGGTGATGAGCAGTTCTTC. Residues: CSARLGSGGDEQFF.

The chain recombines TRBV13 with TRBJ2-3; D remains ambiguous. This CDR3 has 12 amino acids. Germline CDR1 reads PRHDT; CDR2 reads FYEKMQ (reference sequence). V was trimmed by 5 bases and J by 6 bases, leaving 9 bases between them. Here the CDR3 reads CASSPYSDTQYF. CDR3 coding DNA: TGTGCCAGCAGCCCCTACTCCGATACGCAGTATTTT.

This chain uses TRBV20-1 with TRBJ2-1, with D possibly matching TRBD1 (6 bases). CDR1 and CDR2 from the germline V gene are DFQATT and SNEGSKA (reference sequence). Trimming cost V 4 bases and J 6 bases, with 10 bases left between them. The CDR3 runs to 12 residues. CDR3 nucleotides: TGCAGTGCTATGGGGGCACGCAATGAGCAGTTCTTC. It encodes CSAMGARNEQFF.

This clonotype occurred a few times. The V call is TRBV27, the J call TRBJ2-2; 14 bases map to TRBD2. V was clipped by 6 bases and J by 1 base; unmatched bases: 1. CDR1 MNHEY and CDR2 SMNVEV come from the germline V gene (reference sequence). There are 16 residues in the CDR3. The CDR3 is CASRTSGGGNTGELFF. In nucleotides, the CDR3 is TGTGCCAGCAGGACTAGCGGGGGGGGGAACACCGGGGAGCTGTTTTTT.

This clonotype was observed a handful of times. The chain is built from TRBV6-5 and TRBJ1-6; D ambiguous. Germline CDR1 reads MNHEY; CDR2 reads SVGAGI. Trimming shortened V by 0 bases and J by 4 bases, and 7 bases separated the two germline ends. CDR3 length: 15 amino acids. The CDR3 loop is CASSYSSPYNSPLHF. In DNA, the CDR3 is TGTGCCAGCAGTTACTCGAGTCCGTATAATTCACCCCTCCACTTT.

This clonotype was found a few times. CDR3 loop: CASSIPLMNTEAFF. DNA of the CDR3: TGTGCCAGTAGTATCCCCCTGATGAACACTGAAGCTTTCTTT. The V gene is TRBV19, the J gene TRBJ1-1; D unresolved. V dropped 3 bases and J dropped 0 bases, with 8 bases sitting between them. The CDR3 consists of 14 residues. Germline-derived CDR1 and CDR2 are LNHDA and SQIVND (reference sequence). Supplemented by reference TRBV19 and TRBJ1-1, the full variable domain reads DGGITQSPKYLFRKEGQNVTLSCEQNLNHDAMYWYRQDPGQGLRLIYYSQIVNDFQKGDIAEGYSVSREKKESFPLTVTSAQKNPTAFYLCASSIPLMNTEAFFGQGTRLTVV.

The J gene is TRBJ2-3, the V gene TRBV20-1, with no clear D. Trimming stripped 3 bases from V and 4 bases from J, with 11 bases between. Germline V gene lookup returns CDR1 DFQATT and CDR2 SNEGSKA (reference sequence). The CDR3 spans 13 residues. The CDR3 loop is CSASQPSADTQYF. In DNA, the CDR3 is TGCAGTGCTAGTCAACCGAGCGCAGATACGCAGTATTTT.

The sample holds a few counts of this clonotype. V is TRBV7-9 and J is TRBJ2-1; 9 nucleotides align to TRBD2. The length of the CDR3 is 14 residues. The V segment lost 1 base and the J segment 6 bases; nucleotides outside the gene matches: 1. The germline CDR1 and CDR2 sequences are SEHNR and FQNEAQ (reference sequence). CDR3 region: CASSLGTSVNEQFF. The CDR3 DNA reads TGTGCCAGCAGCTTAGGGACTAGCGTCAATGAGCAGTTCTTC.